These 17 T cell receptor beta chains share one sample of origin, sequenced in a study of T cells in tuberculosis. TCRdb keeps only in-frame clones here, not all; method: immunoSEQ multiplex PCR. Of around 41,000 clones in the sample, roughly 94% were seen once. Sequenced material: PBMCs. The receptor source for this set is a donor aged 5-35 years with latent tuberculosis or without tuberculosis infection. Some clones in this sample may be carry-over from other donors' samples.

This rearrangement joins TRBV29-1 to TRBJ2-2; D is uncertain. The V and J ends lost 4 bases and 4 bases respectively, with 13 bases between them. CDR3 length: 14 residues. CDR1 and CDR2 from the germline V gene are SQVTM and ANQGSEA. The DNA of the CDR3 is TGCAGCGTTGTTCCTCCACCGGGCACCGGGGAGCTGTTTTTT. It specifies CSVVPPPGTGELFF.

The chain recombines TRBV7-2 with TRBJ1-2; 8 bases fit TRBD1. Germline V gene lookup returns CDR1 SGHTA and CDR2 FQGNSA. Germline trimming cut 1 base from V and 6 bases from J; bases unmatched to any gene: 7. This CDR3 has 15 residues. CDR3: CASSLVSGQGNGYTF. The CDR3, as DNA: TGTGCCAGCAGCTTAGTGAGCGGACAGGGAAATGGCTACACCTTC.

The chain is built from TRBV7-3 and TRBJ1-2, with D perhaps matching TRBD1 (6 bases). Germline V gives CDR1 SGHTA, CDR2 FQGTGA. V lost 3 bases and J 6 bases, leaving 23 bases between the germline ends. The CDR3 length is 17 residues. CDR3 loop: CASSFDTGQLGRDGYTF. For the CDR3, the DNA is TGTGCCAGCAGCTTCGATACGGGACAACTCGGACGGGATGGCTACACCTTC.

The chain joins TRBV27 to TRBJ1-1, with 8 positions matching TRBD1. Germline V CDR1 and CDR2: MNHEY, SMNVEV (reference sequence). Trimming cost V 4 bases and J 6 bases; bases outside gene matches: 10. This CDR3 is 15 amino acids long. The CDR3 DNA follows: TGTGCCAGCAGTTCAGGCGCAGGGGGCGCTTCTGAAGCTTTCTTT. Translation: CASSSGAGGASEAFF.

The gene calls are TRBV15 and TRBJ1-4; D is unresolved. There are 13 residues in the CDR3. The V and J ends lost 4 bases and 11 bases respectively, with 14 bases between them. Germline V gene sequence: CDR1 LNHNV, CDR2 YYDKDF (reference sequence). The CDR3 DNA sequence: TGTGCCACCAGCACGGGTTTTTCTGGGAAACTGTTTTTT. It codes for CATSTGFSGKLFF.

The rearrangement uses TRBV5-4 and TRBJ2-3; no reliable D call. Germline V lookup: CDR1 SGHNT, CDR2 YYREEE (reference sequence). Trimming cost V 0 bases and J 0 bases, with 8 bases left between them. The CDR3 is 15 residues long. The DNA of the CDR3 is TGTGCCAGCAGCTTGGGCGGTACTAGCACAGATACGCAGTATTTT. Translated, it gives CASSLGGTSTDTQYF. The whole variable domain, filled in from reference TRBV5-4 and TRBJ2-3, reads ETGVTQSPTHLIKTRGQQVTLRCSSQSGHNTVSWYQQALGQGPQFIFQYYREEENGRGNFPPRFSGLQFPNYSSELNVNALELDDSALYLCASSLGGTSTDTQYFGPGTRLTVL.

This chain connects TRBV10-3 to TRBJ2-7; D perhaps matches TRBD1 (6 bases). This CDR3 spans 13 amino acids. The germline gives CDR1 ENHRY, CDR2 SYGVKD. V lost 4 bases, J lost 0 bases, and 7 bases lay in between. The CDR3 loop is CAISGTVSYEQYF. CDR3 in DNA: TGTGCCATCAGTGGGACAGTCTCCTACGAGCAGTACTTC.

The rearrangement uses TRBV2 and TRBJ2-2, with a tentative D call TRBD2 (6 bases). Germline V gene lookup returns CDR1 SNHLY and CDR2 FYNNEI. The CDR3 is made up of 15 amino acids. Trimming shortened V by 3 bases and J by 2 bases, and 10 bases separated the two germline ends. The CDR3 is CASSDRDSNTGELFF. The CDR3 region has the DNA TGTGCCAGCAGTGATAGGGACTCAAACACCGGGGAGCTGTTTTTT.

The chain has TRBV5-4 and TRBJ2-7; perhaps TRBD2 as D (5 bases). The germline CDR1 and CDR2 sequences are SGHNT and YYREEE (reference sequence). The CDR3 is made up of 13 amino acids. Trimming removed 4 bases from V and 3 bases from J, with 11 bases in between. The CDR3 loop is CASSRTLNYEQYF. The CDR3 coding sequence is TGTGCCAGCAGCCGGACTTTAAACTACGAGCAGTACTTC.

The genes are TRBV19 and TRBJ2-5; 7 bases agree with TRBD1. Germline V gene data show CDR1 as LNHDA and CDR2 as SQIVND (reference sequence). The CDR3 loop spans 14 amino acids. J was trimmed by 3 bases and V by 2 bases; bases with no gene match: 3. This CDR3 reads CASSINRGEETQYF. The CDR3, as DNA: TGTGCCAGTAGTATAAACAGGGGCGAAGAGACCCAGTACTTC. Based on the CDR3 plus reference TRBV19 and TRBJ2-5, the full variable domain is DGGITQSPKYLFRKEGQNVTLSCEQNLNHDAMYWYRQDPGQGLRLIYYSQIVNDFQKGDIAEGYSVSREKKESFPLTVTSAQKNPTAFYLCASSINRGEETQYFGPGTRLLVL.

This clone was seen only once. The chain joins TRBV11-2 to TRBJ2-7; D gene unclear. The germline V gene has CDR1 SGHAT and CDR2 FQNNGV. V lost 5 bases to trimming and J lost 0 bases, with 14 bases between them. This CDR3 has 15 residues. CDR3 DNA sequence: TGTGCCAGCAGCCTAACTACCATTACCTCCTACGAGCAGTACTTC. Amino acid sequence: CASSLTTITSYEQYF.

This rearrangement joins TRBV5-8 to TRBJ2-3, with 10 bases fitting TRBD2. Trimming removed 4 bases from V and 3 bases from J; junction bases left unmatched: 5. The germline V gene has CDR1 SGHTS and CDR2 YDEGEE. The CDR3 covers 15 residues. The CDR3, as DNA: TGTGCCAGCAGCGAGGGACTAGCGACTACAGATACGCAGTATTTT. It yields the protein CASSEGLATTDTQYF.

The chain's CDR3 is CASNGVGTDTQYF. In nucleotides, the CDR3 is TGTGCCAGCAACGGGGTCGGGACAGATACGCAGTATTTT. This chain joins TRBV2 and TRBJ2-3; a possible D gene is TRBD2 (5 bases). This CDR3 has 13 residues. Germline loops: CDR1 SNHLY, CDR2 FYNNEI. V lost 7 bases and J lost 3, with 11 bases in between. The entire variable domain, with the rest obtained from reference TRBV2 and TRBJ2-3, is as follows: EPEVTQTPSHQVTQMGQEVILRCVPISNHLYFYWYRQILGQKVEFLVSFYNNEISEKSEIFDDQFSVERPDGSNFTLKIRSTKLEDSAMYFCASNGVGTDTQYFGPGTRLTVL.

V gene TRBV11-2 combines with J gene TRBJ2-2; 11 positions match TRBD2. This CDR3 has 15 amino acids. Losses at the gene ends were 4 bases for V and 3 bases for J; bases not matched to a gene: 1. CDR1 and CDR2 (germline): SGHAT, FQNNGV. The CDR3 region is CASSYSGGDTGELFF. CDR3 nucleotide sequence: TGTGCCAGCAGCTATAGCGGGGGGGACACCGGGGAGCTGTTTTTT.

The chain recombines TRBV7-2 with TRBJ2-1; D may be TRBD1 (6 bases). CDR3 length: 12 amino acids. The germline V and J ends were trimmed by 1 base and 11 bases, with 9 bases remaining between them. Germline CDR1 and CDR2: SGHTA and FQGNSA. CDR3 in amino acids: CASSLVTGKQFF. The CDR3 DNA follows: TGTGCCAGCAGCTTAGTGACAGGAAAGCAGTTCTTC. Supplemented by reference TRBV7-2 and TRBJ2-1, the full variable domain reads GAGVSQSPSNKVTEKGKDVELRCDPISGHTALYWYRQSLGQGLEFLIYFQGNSAPDKSGLPSDRFSAERTGGSVSTLTIQRTQQEDSAVYLCASSLVTGKQFFGPGTRLTVL.

This clone was counted a single time. The chain links TRBV11-2 to TRBJ2-7, with 13 bases aligning to TRBD2. Per germline, CDR1 SGHAT and CDR2 FQNNGV. V dropped 5 bases and J dropped 3; count of bases not matched to a gene: 13. This CDR3 region has 18 residues. This CDR3 reads CASSPIGRTSGSVYEQYF. The DNA of the CDR3 is TGTGCCAGCAGCCCAATTGGAAGGACTAGCGGGAGCGTCTACGAGCAGTACTTC.

The CDR3 sequence: CASSLLSQGGNQPQHF. CDR3 nucleotides: TGTGCCAGCAGTTTATTATCCCAGGGTGGGAATCAGCCCCAGCATTTT. V gene TRBV28 combines with J gene TRBJ1-5; D may be TRBD1 (5 bases). This CDR3 comprises 16 residues. Deletions cut 1 base from V and 4 bases from J, with 14 bases between. In germline, CDR1 is MDHEN, CDR2 SYDVKM.